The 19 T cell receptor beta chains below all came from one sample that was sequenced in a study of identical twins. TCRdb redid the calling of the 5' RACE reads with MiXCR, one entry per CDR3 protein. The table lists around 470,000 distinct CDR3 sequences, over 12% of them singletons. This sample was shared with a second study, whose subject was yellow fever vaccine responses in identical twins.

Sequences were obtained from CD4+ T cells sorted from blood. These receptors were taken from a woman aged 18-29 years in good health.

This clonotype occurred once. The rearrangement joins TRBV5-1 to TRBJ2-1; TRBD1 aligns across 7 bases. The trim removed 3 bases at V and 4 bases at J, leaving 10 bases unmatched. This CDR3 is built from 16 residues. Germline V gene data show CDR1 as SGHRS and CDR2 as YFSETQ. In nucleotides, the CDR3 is TGCGCCAGCAGCTCTCGGCGACAGGGCACATACAATGAGCAGTTCTTC. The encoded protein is CASSSRRQGTYNEQFF.

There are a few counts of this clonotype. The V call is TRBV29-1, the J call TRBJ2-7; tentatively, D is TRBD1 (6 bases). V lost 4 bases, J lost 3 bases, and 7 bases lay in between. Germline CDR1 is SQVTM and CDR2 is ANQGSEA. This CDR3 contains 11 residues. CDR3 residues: CSVVGGYEQYF. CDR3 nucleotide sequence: TGCAGCGTTGTAGGGGGCTACGAGCAGTACTTC.

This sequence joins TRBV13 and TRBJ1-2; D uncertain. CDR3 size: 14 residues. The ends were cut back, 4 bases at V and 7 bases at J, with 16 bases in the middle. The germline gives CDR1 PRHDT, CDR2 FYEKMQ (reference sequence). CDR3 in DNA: TGTGCCAGCAGCTACCGGGGTCAAGGTGGTGGCTACACCTTC. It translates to CASSYRGQGGGYTF.

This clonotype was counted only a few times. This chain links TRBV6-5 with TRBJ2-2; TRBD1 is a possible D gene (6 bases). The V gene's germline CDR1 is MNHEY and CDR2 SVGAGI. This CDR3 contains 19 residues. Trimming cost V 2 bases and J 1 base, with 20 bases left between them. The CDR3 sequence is CASSYAVSGGRKNTGELFF. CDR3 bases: TGTGCCAGCAGTTACGCGGTATCTGGGGGCAGAAAGAACACCGGGGAGCTGTTTTTT.

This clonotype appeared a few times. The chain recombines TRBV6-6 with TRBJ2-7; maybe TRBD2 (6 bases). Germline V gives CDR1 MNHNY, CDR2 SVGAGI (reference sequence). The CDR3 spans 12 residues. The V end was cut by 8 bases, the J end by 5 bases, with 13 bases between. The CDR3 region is CASSVREDEQYF. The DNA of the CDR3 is TGTGCCAGCTCTGTCAGGGAGGACGAGCAGTACTTC.

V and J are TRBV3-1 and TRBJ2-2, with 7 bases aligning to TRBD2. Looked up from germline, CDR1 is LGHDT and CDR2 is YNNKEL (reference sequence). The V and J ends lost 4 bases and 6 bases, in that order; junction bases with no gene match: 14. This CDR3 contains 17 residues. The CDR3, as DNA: TGTGCCAGCAGCCCCATGGGGACCGGGACTAAAGCCGGGGAGCTGTTTTTT. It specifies CASSPMGTGTKAGELFF.

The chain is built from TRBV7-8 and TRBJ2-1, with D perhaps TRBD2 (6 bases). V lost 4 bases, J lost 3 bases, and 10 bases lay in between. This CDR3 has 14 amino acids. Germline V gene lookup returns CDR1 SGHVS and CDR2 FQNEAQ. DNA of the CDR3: TGTGCCAGCAGCTACGTCGGGAGCTACAATGAGCAGTTCTTC. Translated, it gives CASSYVGSYNEQFF.

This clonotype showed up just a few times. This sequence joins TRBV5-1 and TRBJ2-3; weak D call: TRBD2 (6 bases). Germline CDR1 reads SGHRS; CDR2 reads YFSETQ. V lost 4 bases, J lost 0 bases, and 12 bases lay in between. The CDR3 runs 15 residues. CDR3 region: CASSGEAFSTDTQYF. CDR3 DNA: TGCGCCAGCAGCGGGGAGGCCTTTAGCACAGATACGCAGTATTTT.

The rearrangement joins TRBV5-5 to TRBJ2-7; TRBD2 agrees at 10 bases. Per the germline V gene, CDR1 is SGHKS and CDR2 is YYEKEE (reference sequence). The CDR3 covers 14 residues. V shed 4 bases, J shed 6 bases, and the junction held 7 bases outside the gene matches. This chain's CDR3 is CASSILAGGAEQYF. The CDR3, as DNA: TGTGCCAGCAGCATTTTAGCGGGAGGAGCCGAGCAGTACTTC. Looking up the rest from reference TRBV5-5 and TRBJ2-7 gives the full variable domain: DAGVTQSPTHLIKTRGQQVTLRCSPISGHKSVSWYQQVLGQGPQFIFQYYEKEERGRGNFPDRFSARQFPNYSSELNVNALLLGDSALYLCASSILAGGAEQYFGPGTRLTVT.

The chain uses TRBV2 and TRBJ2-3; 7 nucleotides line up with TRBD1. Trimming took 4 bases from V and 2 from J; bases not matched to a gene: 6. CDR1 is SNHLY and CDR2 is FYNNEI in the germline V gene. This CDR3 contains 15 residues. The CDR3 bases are TGTGCCAGCAGTGGGACAGGACCAAACACAGATACGCAGTATTTT. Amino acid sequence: CASSGTGPNTDTQYF.

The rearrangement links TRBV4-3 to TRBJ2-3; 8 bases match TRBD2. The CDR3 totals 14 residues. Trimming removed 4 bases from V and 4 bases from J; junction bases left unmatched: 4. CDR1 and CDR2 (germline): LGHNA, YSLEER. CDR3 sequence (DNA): TGCGCCAGCAGCCCTGCCGGGAGGGCAGATACGCAGTATTTT. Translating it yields CASSPAGRADTQYF.

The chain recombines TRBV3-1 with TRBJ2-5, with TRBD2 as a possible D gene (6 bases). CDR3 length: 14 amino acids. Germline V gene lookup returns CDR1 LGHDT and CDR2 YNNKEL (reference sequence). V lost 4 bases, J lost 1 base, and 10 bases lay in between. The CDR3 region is CASSRWDFQETQYF. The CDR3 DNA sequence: TGTGCCAGCAGCCGCTGGGACTTCCAAGAGACCCAGTACTTC.

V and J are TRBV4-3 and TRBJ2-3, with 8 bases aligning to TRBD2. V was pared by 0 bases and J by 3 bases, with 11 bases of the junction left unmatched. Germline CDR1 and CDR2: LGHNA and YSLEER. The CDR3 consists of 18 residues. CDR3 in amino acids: CASSQDQAGDRATDTQYF. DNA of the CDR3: TGCGCCAGCAGCCAAGATCAAGCGGGAGACCGAGCGACAGATACGCAGTATTTT.

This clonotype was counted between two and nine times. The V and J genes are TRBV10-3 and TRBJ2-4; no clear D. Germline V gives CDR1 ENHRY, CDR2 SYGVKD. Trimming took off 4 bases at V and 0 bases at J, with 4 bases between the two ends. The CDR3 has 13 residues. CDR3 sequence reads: CAISGLAKNIQYF. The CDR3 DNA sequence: TGTGCCATCAGTGGGCTAGCCAAAAACATTCAGTACTTC.

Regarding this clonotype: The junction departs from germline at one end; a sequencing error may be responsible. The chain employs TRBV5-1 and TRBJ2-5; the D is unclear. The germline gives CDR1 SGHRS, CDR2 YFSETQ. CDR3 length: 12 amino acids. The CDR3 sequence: CASSLEPESQYF. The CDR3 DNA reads TGCGCCAGCAGCTTGGAGCCAGAGTCCCAGTACTTC.

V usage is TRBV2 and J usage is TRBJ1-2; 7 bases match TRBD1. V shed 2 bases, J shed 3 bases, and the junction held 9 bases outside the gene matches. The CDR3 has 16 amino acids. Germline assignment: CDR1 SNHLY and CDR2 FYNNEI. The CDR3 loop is CASSELTQGVYYGYTF. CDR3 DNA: TGTGCCAGCAGTGAATTGACCCAGGGGGTCTACTATGGCTACACCTTC.

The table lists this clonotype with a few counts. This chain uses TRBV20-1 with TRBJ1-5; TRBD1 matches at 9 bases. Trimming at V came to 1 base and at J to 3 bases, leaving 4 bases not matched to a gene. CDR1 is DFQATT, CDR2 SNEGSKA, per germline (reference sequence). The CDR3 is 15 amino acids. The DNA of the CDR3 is TGCAGTGCTAGAGTACAGGGGGCGAACAATCAGCCCCAGCATTTT. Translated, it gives CSARVQGANNQPQHF.

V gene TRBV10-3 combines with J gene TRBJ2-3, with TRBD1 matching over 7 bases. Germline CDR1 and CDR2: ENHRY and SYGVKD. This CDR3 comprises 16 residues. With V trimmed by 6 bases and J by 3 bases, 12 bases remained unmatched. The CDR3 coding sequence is TGTGCCATCAGGACCGGAGACAGGGTCACGACAGATACGCAGTATTTT. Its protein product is CAIRTGDRVTTDTQYF.

In nucleotides, the CDR3 is TGTGCCAGCAGTGGGGCCCTGACCCAGTACTTC. Its translation: CASSGALTQYF. J is TRBJ2-5 and V is TRBV28; D might be TRBD1 (5 bases). The CDR3 totals 11 residues. Trimming left V 5 bases short and J 7 bases short, with 8 bases between. Germline loops: CDR1 MDHEN, CDR2 SYDVKM.